Included here is one TCR beta chain sequence, with context. Its antigen is unknown. Donors came from a validation cohort of 95 to 150 subjects, distinct from the first 666-subject cohort. The sample belongs to a study of cytomegalovirus exposure and HLA in healthy donors. Profiled with immunoSEQ multiplex PCR; TCRdb holds only in-frame clones, not every one. Among about 140,000 clones listed, roughly nine tenths were seen once. CDR3 length: 15 amino acids. The V and J ends lost 4 bases and 0 bases, in that order; junction bases with no gene match: 5. CDR1 and CDR2 from the germline V gene are MDHEN and SYDVKM. Whole-study results and caveats: Most TCR sequences were rare, but some public TCRs occurred in many donors.

Sequencing used PBMCs. The chain carries TRBV28 and TRBJ2-7; 8 positions agree with TRBD1. The clonotype originates from a man between 18 and 29 years old in good health and CMV-seronegative. The CDR3 spells CASSSAGQVSYEQYF. The CDR3 nucleotides are TGTGCCAGCAGTTCTGCGGGACAGGTCTCCTACGAGCAGTACTTC.